This T cell receptor (beta chain) was obtained from a study of blood T cell repertoires in COVID-19. Germline V CDR1 and CDR2: SGDLS, YYNGEE. The CDR3 is made up of 15 amino acids. Trimming pared 4 bases from V and 5 bases from J, leaving 13 bases between. Repertoires were generated with immunoSEQ multiplex PCR, while TCRdb's copy carries only in-frame clones and drops some. The sample consists of more than 95,000 clones, about 80% of them appearing once. This sequence was found in a man aged 60-69 years with acute or convalescent COVID-19. V is TRBV9 and J is TRBJ1-6; D may be TRBD1 (5 bases). The source material was peripheral blood. The CDR3 DNA reads as TGTGCCAGCAGCCCTTGGGGCCTCGATAATTCACCCCTCCACTTT. Translating it yields CASSPWGLDNSPLHF. Variable domain in full (rest from reference TRBV9 and TRBJ1-6): DSGVTQTPKHLITATGQRVTLRCSPRSGDLSVYWYQQSLDQGLQFLIQYYNGEERAKGNILERFSAQQFPDLHSELNLSSLELGDSALYFCASSPWGLDNSPLHFGNGTRLTVT.